These 26 T cell receptor beta chains were sequenced from one sample in a study of blood T cell repertoires in COVID-19. Sequencing used immunoSEQ multiplex PCR; TCRdb keeps in-frame clones, though not all of them. Of roughly 190,000 clones detected, around 83% appear once; the ten largest clones hold 20% to 25%. Material: PBMCs or T cells enriched from blood (not recorded which). These receptors came from a woman aged 40 to 50 in a cohort exposed to, infected with or recovered from COVID-19 (not recorded which).

This clone was observed a single time. J is TRBJ1-5 and V is TRBV4-1, with TRBD1 matching 8 bases. V shed 5 bases, J shed 6 bases, and the junction held 9 bases outside the gene matches. The CDR3 has 15 amino acids. Germline V gives CDR1 MGHRA, CDR2 YSYEKL. CDR3: CASSLQDRAGQPQHF. CDR3 sequence (DNA): TGCGCCAGCAGCTTACAGGACAGGGCTGGTCAGCCCCAGCATTTT.

The rearrangement uses TRBV27 and TRBJ1-6, with 7 bases identical to TRBD1. Looked up from germline, CDR1 is MNHEY and CDR2 is SMNVEV (reference sequence). CDR3 length: 17 residues. Trimming cost V 5 bases and J 7 bases; bases outside gene matches: 14. The CDR3 DNA follows: TGTGCCAGCAGTAGCGCAACACGAGGGGGCCAAAATTCACCCCTCCACTTT. This translates into CASSSATRGGQNSPLHF.

This chain links TRBV11-2 with TRBJ1-1; maybe TRBD1 (6 bases). The CDR3 is made up of 14 amino acids. Trimming removed 1 base at V and 10 bases at J, with 16 bases between. Germline V gene data show CDR1 as SGHAT and CDR2 as FQNNGV. CDR3: CASSLGRGRDPAFF. The CDR3 bases are TGTGCCAGCAGCTTAGGCAGGGGCAGAGACCCAGCTTTCTTT.

The chain combines TRBV5-1 with TRBJ2-2; 9 bases map to TRBD1. This CDR3 has 14 amino acids. V trimming: 2 bases; J trimming: 6 bases; junction bases outside the gene matches: 2. CDR1 is SGHRS and CDR2 is YFSETQ in the germline V gene. CDR3 in amino acids: CASSLQGAPGELFF. The CDR3 DNA is TGCGCCAGCAGCTTACAGGGGGCGCCCGGGGAGCTGTTTTTT.

This clone has a handful of counts. The V call is TRBV10-3, the J call TRBJ2-5; D is uncertain. The CDR3 is made up of 11 amino acids. The germline gives CDR1 ENHRY, CDR2 SYGVKD. V lost 10 bases to trimming and J lost 2 bases, with 8 bases between them. CDR3 coding DNA: TGTGCCACTCTCAGGCAAGAGACCCAGTACTTC. The encoded protein is CATLRQETQYF.

This chain uses TRBV4-1 with TRBJ1-2, with D perhaps TRBD1 (5 bases). The germline V and J ends were trimmed by 3 bases and 7 bases, with 21 bases remaining between them. Germline CDR1 reads MGHRA; CDR2 reads YSYEKL. The CDR3 extends over 16 amino acids. Written as DNA, the CDR3 is TGCGCCAGCAGCCAGGAAAGGGACTTACTCTCATCTGGCTACACCTTC. It encodes CASSQERDLLSSGYTF.

The genes are TRBV3-1 (or the pseudogene TRBV3-2) and TRBJ1-4, with D uncertain. The CDR3 extends over 14 amino acids. Germline CDR1 LGHDT, CDR2 YNNKEL (reference sequence). Trimming stripped 1 base from V and 5 bases from J, with 8 bases between. In DNA, the CDR3 is TGTGCCAGCAGCCAAGTCCGAAGCAATGAAAAACTGTTTTTT. Translated: CASSQVRSNEKLFF.

The chain has TRBV19 and TRBJ1-3; D might be TRBD1 (6 bases). V was clipped by 3 bases and J by 2 bases, with 14 bases between them. The CDR3 runs 16 residues. Germline CDR1 is LNHDA and CDR2 is SQIVND (reference sequence). The CDR3 loop reads CASSIKVSGAGNTIYF. CDR3 sequence (DNA): TGTGCCAGTAGTATTAAAGTCTCAGGGGCTGGAAACACCATATATTTT.

The chain links TRBV7-9 to TRBJ2-7; 10 bases are a match to TRBD1. The CDR3 length is 14 residues. Germline lookup yields CDR1 SEHNR and CDR2 FQNEAQ (reference sequence). The J segment lost 0 bases and the V segment lost 4 bases, leaving 0 bases of the junction unmatched. The CDR3 loop is CASSWTGGSYEQYF. The DNA for the CDR3 is TGTGCCAGCAGCTGGACAGGGGGCTCCTACGAGCAGTACTTC.

The genes are TRBV5-1 and TRBJ2-7, with 8 bases lining up with TRBD1. This CDR3 contains 15 residues. J was trimmed by 6 bases and V by 4 bases; bases with no gene match: 12. Looked up from germline, CDR1 is SGHRS and CDR2 is YFSETQ. The CDR3 DNA sequence: TGCGCCAGCAGCCAACCTGGACAGGGAAGAGGCGAGCAGTACTTC. It encodes CASSQPGQGRGEQYF.

The rearrangement joins TRBV19 to TRBJ2-6, with TRBD1 identical over 8 bases. The germline CDR1 and CDR2 sequences are LNHDA and SQIVND (reference sequence). J gave up 8 bases and V 5 bases, and 8 bases lay outside the gene matches. This CDR3 is 15 amino acids long. CDR3 in amino acids: CASSPWTGKSNVLTF. CDR3 nucleotide sequence: TGTGCCAGTAGTCCCTGGACAGGGAAATCCAACGTCCTGACTTTC.

The chain recombines TRBV19 with TRBJ2-3; D is ambiguous. V lost 3 bases to trimming and J lost 0 bases, with 10 bases between them. CDR1 and CDR2 from the germline V gene are LNHDA and SQIVND (reference sequence). The CDR3 spans 15 residues. The CDR3 nucleotides are TGTGCCAGTAGTATGGTTCCCAGGAGCACAGATACGCAGTATTTT. Translated, it gives CASSMVPRSTDTQYF.

The gene calls are TRBV19 and TRBJ1-1; a weak D match, TRBD1 (6 bases). The CDR3 length is 14 residues. Looked up from germline, CDR1 is LNHDA and CDR2 is SQIVND (reference sequence). The V gene lost 5 bases and the J gene lost 1 base, with 11 bases spanning the gap. In nucleotides, the CDR3 is TGTGCCAGTAGTCCACCAGGGGAGAACACTGAAGCTTTCTTT. Translation: CASSPPGENTEAFF.

CDR3 amino acids: CASRNSREDTPEAFF. The CDR3 nucleotides are TGTGCCAGCAGGAACTCCAGGGAGGACACTCCTGAAGCTTTCTTT. This chain joins TRBV6-6 and TRBJ1-1, with a weak D call TRBD1 (5 bases). Germline CDR1 is MNHNY and CDR2 is SVGAGI (reference sequence). The V and J ends lost 6 bases and 6 bases respectively, with 20 bases between them. The CDR3 has 15 residues.

This chain connects TRBV4-3 to TRBJ2-4; TRBD1 might be the D (6 bases). Trimming shortened V by 1 base and J by 3 bases, and 22 bases separated the two germline ends. This CDR3 is built from 19 residues. Per the germline V gene, CDR1 is LGHNA and CDR2 is YSLEER. The CDR3 region is CASSQAPPQGKGDKNIQYF. Here the CDR3 DNA reads TGCGCCAGCAGCCAAGCCCCTCCCCAGGGAAAGGGGGACAAAAACATTCAGTACTTC.

The genes are TRBV7-2 and TRBJ2-1; the D is unclear. Trimming cost V 1 base and J 8 bases, with 18 bases left between them. Germline CDR1 reads SGHTA; CDR2 reads FQGNSA. The CDR3 runs 16 residues. In DNA, the CDR3 is TGTGCCAGCAGCTTAGGCTATTTAGTTCAAATCGATGAGCAGTTCTTC. Translating gives CASSLGYLVQIDEQFF.

Only one count was recorded for this clone. The chain is built from TRBV6-1 and TRBJ1-1, with TRBD1 as a possible D gene (6 bases). Trimming took off 3 bases at V and 0 bases at J, with 14 bases between the two ends. From germline, CDR1 is MNHNS and CDR2 SASEGT. The CDR3 loop spans 16 amino acids. The CDR3 bases are TGTGCCAGCAGTGATTGGGGGGGACAAATGAACACTGAAGCTTTCTTT. Translating it yields CASSDWGGQMNTEAFF.

This clone was recorded a few times. V gene TRBV6-5 combines with J gene TRBJ1-2; D is uncertain. CDR1 and CDR2 (germline): MNHEY, SVGAGI. The V and J ends lost 6 bases and 4 bases respectively, with 6 bases between them. This CDR3 has 11 residues. CDR3: CASRAPYGYTF. The CDR3 bases are TGTGCCAGCAGGGCACCCTATGGCTACACCTTC.

The table lists this clone with a count of one. The J gene is TRBJ2-1, the V gene TRBV6-5; 9 bases map to TRBD2. There are 13 residues in the CDR3. From germline, CDR1 is MNHEY and CDR2 SVGAGI. J lost 6 bases, V lost 7 bases, and 4 bases had no gene match. This CDR3 reads CASTSGLANEQFF. CDR3 DNA sequence: TGTGCCAGCACCTCGGGACTAGCCAATGAGCAGTTCTTC.

The rearrangement joins TRBV19 to TRBJ1-1; 12 nucleotides match TRBD1. The CDR3 consists of 18 residues. The V gene end was trimmed by 4 bases and the J gene end by 1 base; junction bases not matched to a gene: 10. Germline V CDR1 and CDR2: LNHDA, SQIVND (reference sequence). This CDR3 is CASSNDWGQGARNTEAFF. The CDR3 nucleotides read TGTGCCAGTAGTAACGATTGGGGACAGGGGGCCCGGAACACTGAAGCTTTCTTT.

V usage is TRBV11-2 and J usage is TRBJ2-5; weak D call: TRBD2 (6 bases). The CDR3 has 12 amino acids. Germline values: CDR1 SGHAT, CDR2 FQNNGV. Deletions cut 6 bases from V and 4 bases from J, with 9 bases between. CDR3 residues: CASSPGVETQYF. DNA for the CDR3: TGTGCCAGCAGTCCGGGGGTAGAGACCCAGTACTTC.

The chain carries TRBV27 and TRBJ2-4; 15 bases match TRBD2. From germline, CDR1 is MNHEY and CDR2 SMNVEV (reference sequence). CDR3 size: 18 residues. The ends lost 4 bases at V and 2 bases at J; junction bases unmatched: 6. CDR3 protein: CASSSRGLAGGTKNIQYF. The CDR3 bases are TGTGCCAGCAGTTCAAGGGGACTAGCGGGAGGTACCAAAAACATTCAGTACTTC.

This sequence joins TRBV25-1 and TRBJ1-1; D perhaps matches TRBD1 (5 bases). This CDR3 region has 15 residues. V was cut by 3 bases and J by 11 bases, with 22 bases left in between. Germline V gene lookup returns CDR1 MGHDK and CDR2 SYGVNS. For the CDR3, the DNA is TGTGCCAGCAGTGAGGGGTTTGGCAGGACAAGCGCGGCTTTCTTT. This translates into CASSEGFGRTSAAFF.

In DNA, the CDR3 is TGTGCCAGCAGACGGACAGGGAGAGACAATCAGCCCCAGCATTTT. Translated, it gives CASRRTGRDNQPQHF. V usage is TRBV11-2 and J usage is TRBJ1-5; 8 bases fit TRBD1. This CDR3 region has 15 residues. Germline V gene sequence: CDR1 SGHAT, CDR2 FQNNGV. The V segment lost 6 bases and the J segment 3 bases; nucleotides outside the gene matches: 7. Complete variable domain (other parts from reference TRBV11-2 and TRBJ1-5): EAGVAQSPRYKIIEKRQSVAFWCNPISGHATLYWYQQILGQGPKLLIQFQNNGVVDDSQLPKDRFSAERLKGVDSTLKIQPAKLEDSAVYLCASRRTGRDNQPQHFGDGTRLSIL.

This clone was observed a single time. The V gene is TRBV19, the J gene TRBJ2-7, with TRBD1 matching 8 bases. This CDR3 region has 14 residues. The J segment lost 0 bases and the V segment lost 6 bases, leaving 4 bases of the junction unmatched. Germline CDR1 LNHDA, CDR2 SQIVND (reference sequence). CDR3 in amino acids: CASRGGQDSYEQYF. DNA for the CDR3: TGTGCCAGTAGGGGGGGACAGGACTCCTACGAGCAGTACTTC.

J is TRBJ1-1 and V is TRBV5-5; 11 bases agree with TRBD1. J lost 2 bases, V lost 4 bases, and 10 bases had no gene match. Germline V gives CDR1 SGHKS, CDR2 YYEKEE (reference sequence). The CDR3 sequence is 17 residues long. The chain's CDR3 is CASSRRPGTGGNTEAFF. The CDR3 nucleotides read TGTGCCAGCAGCCGGCGACCCGGGACAGGGGGAAACACTGAAGCTTTCTTT.